Listed below are T cell receptor beta chains from one sample, sequenced in a study of identical twins. TCRdb passed the 5' RACE reads through MiXCR, listing each CDR3 protein once. The data show about 250,000 distinct CDR3 sequences, with 7.5% seen just once and under 6% held by the top ten. These data also formed part of another study, on yellow fever vaccine responses in identical twins.

The sequenced sample consisted of CD8+ T cells sorted from blood. All receptors come from a young woman in good health. The CDR3 runs from the conserved cysteine through the conserved F or W. The D gene is left open where the match is weak. Size is stated for part of the rows, as once, few or many counts, or as a class when the clone is expanded.

TRBJ1-6,TRBV12-3/TRBV12-4,.,.,TGTGCCAGCAGTTTAGATGCTCGTAATTCACCCCTCCACTTT,CASSLDARNSPLHF
TRBJ1-1,TRBV18,.,few,TGTGCCAGCTCTCTTGGACGGCGGGGGACTGAAGCTTTCTTT,CASSLGRRGTEAFF
TRBJ2-7,TRBV3-1,.,many,TGTGCCAGCAGCCAAGGGACTCGCCTCTACGAGCAGTACTTC,CASSQGTRLYEQYF
TRBJ2-5,TRBV25-1,.,few,TGTGCCAGCAGTGTCAGGGACGGGGAGACCCAGTACTTC,CASSVRDGETQYF
TRBJ2-7,TRBV9,.,few,TGTGCCAGCAGCACACTCGGTAACGAGCAGTACTTC,CASSTLGNEQYF
TRBJ2-2,TRBV2,.,many,TGTGCCAGCAGCCAGACAGAGGCCCTCGGGGAGCTGTTTTTT,CASSQTEALGELFF
TRBJ2-3,TRBV5-4,.,few,TGTGCCATGTTGACCTCCTTAGATACGCAGTATTTT,CAMLTSLDTQYF
TRBJ2-5,TRBV9,TRBD2,few,TGTGCCAGCTCCCCAGCGGGGAAGACCCAGTACTTC,CASSPAGKTQYF
TRBJ2-1,TRBV24-1,TRBD2,.,TGTGCCACCAGTTTTTATACCGGGACTAGCGGGGGCGATGAGCAGTTCTTC,CATSFYTGTSGGDEQFF
TRBJ2-1,TRBV12-3/TRBV12-4,.,many,TGTGCCAGCAGGCCCGCCCGGGAGCAGTTCTTC,CASRPAREQFF
TRBJ2-2,TRBV24-1,.,few,TGTGCCACCAGTGACCCCTGGGGCACCGGGGAGCTGTTTTTT,CATSDPWGTGELFF
TRBJ2-1,TRBV20-1,TRBD2,few,TGCAGTGCTAGAGAGTTACTAGCGGGAGACACAGATGAGCAGTTCTTC,CSARELLAGDTDEQFF
TRBJ2-3,TRBV7-2,.,many,TGTGCCAGCAGCGCTCAATCTTGGGGACCAGATACGCAGTATTTT,CASSAQSWGPDTQYF
TRBJ2-7,TRBV27,.,.,TGTGCCAGCAAGGGAGCTAGCGAGCAGTACTTC,CASKGASEQYF
TRBJ2-3,TRBV11-2,TRBD2,few,TGTGCCAGCAGCTTAGTGCTAGCGGGGGGGCAAGATACGCAGTATTTT,CASSLVLAGGQDTQYF
TRBJ2-3,TRBV9,.,few,TGTGCCAGCAGCGTAGCGGGAGTGACAGATACGCAGTATTTT,CASSVAGVTDTQYF
TRBJ1-1,TRBV20-1,.,few,TGCAGTGCTAGAGATCCGGTTATGAGGTCTGAAGCTTTCTTT,CSARDPVMRSEAFF
TRBJ2-1,TRBV20-1,.,many,TGCAGTGCCCGCGAGGAAGCGGGCTCCTACAATGAGCAGTTCTTC,CSAREEAGSYNEQFF
TRBJ1-1,TRBV28,.,few,TGTGCCAGTCACCATGCGGGTTCCATGAACACTGAAGCTTTCTTT,CASHHAGSMNTEAFF
TRBJ2-1,TRBV27,TRBD2,.,TGTGCCAGCAACCCGCGGGAGGGTACCTACAATGAGCAGTTCTTC,CASNPREGTYNEQFF
TRBJ1-5,TRBV27,.,many,TGTGCCAGCAGTTTATCATCCGGGGGTCAGCCCCAGCATTTT,CASSLSSGGQPQHF
TRBJ2-5,TRBV29-1,.,many,TGCAGCGTTGAGTGGGCGGGAAAGGTAGAGACCCAGTACTTC,CSVEWAGKVETQYF
TRBJ2-1,TRBV7-9,TRBD1,few,TGTGCCAGCAGCTCAGGACAGGGTCCCCCCAATGAGCAGTTCTTC,CASSSGQGPPNEQFF
TRBJ2-5,TRBV10-1,TRBD2,.,TGCGCCAGCAGTGGCCGGACGGCAAAGACCCAGGCGGGGGGGCAAGAGACCCAGTACTTC,CASSGRTAKTQAGGQETQYF
TRBJ2-5,TRBV12-3/TRBV12-4,TRBD2,few,TGTGCCAGCAGTCCTAGCGGGAGTCGAGAGACCCAGTACTTC,CASSPSGSRETQYF
TRBJ2-7,TRBV29-1,.,many,TGCAGCGTTGAAGTTTCCGACAGCCTCTACGAGCAGTACTTC,CSVEVSDSLYEQYF
TRBJ2-1,TRBV7-9,.,few,TGTGCCAGCAGCTTATCGGCTGAGCAGTTCTTC,CASSLSAEQFF
TRBJ2-2,TRBV12-3/TRBV12-4,.,few,TGTGCCAGCAGTTATAACCCCAGCACCGGGGAGCTGTTTTTT,CASSYNPSTGELFF
TRBJ2-5,TRBV15,TRBD1,few,TGTGCCACCAGCAGAGAAGGGACAGGCACATCATTCGAGACCCAGTACTTC,CATSREGTGTSFETQYF
TRBJ2-5,TRBV2,.,.,TGTGCCAGCAGCGACGGACGGGTCCAAGAGACCCAGTACTTC,CASSDGRVQETQYF
TRBJ2-5,TRBV20-1,TRBD2,many,TGCAGTGCTAGAGGGACTAGCGGGACCCAAGAGACCCAGTACTTC,CSARGTSGTQETQYF
TRBJ2-3,TRBV27,TRBD2,many,TGTGCCAGCAGTTTAGTAGCGGGAGTGGGACCTGGCACAGATACGCAGTATTTT,CASSLVAGVGPGTDTQYF
TRBJ2-1,TRBV6-1,.,few,TGTGCCAGCAGTCGCCTAGCGCAACCCCACAATGAGCAGTTCTTC,CASSRLAQPHNEQFF
TRBJ2-2,TRBV4-1,.,few,TGCGCCAGCAGCCAAGCTCCGGAGGCCGGGGAGCTGTTTTTT,CASSQAPEAGELFF
TRBJ2-3,TRBV29-1,TRBD1,.,TGCAGCGTTGATAAACTTCCGGGACAGACGGCGGAAGATACGCAGTATTTT,CSVDKLPGQTAEDTQYF
TRBJ2-2,TRBV28,TRBD1,.,TGTGCCAGCAGTTTCACAGGGGGCCTTACCGGGGAGCTGTTTTTT,CASSFTGGLTGELFF
TRBJ2-1,TRBV20-1,.,few,TGCAGTGCCACCGAAGGGGGATCCTACAATGAGCAGTTCTTC,CSATEGGSYNEQFF
TRBJ2-1,TRBV10-1,.,.,TGCGCCAGCAGTGAGTCCGGGGGTAATGAGCAGTTCTTC,CASSESGGNEQFF
TRBJ1-1,TRBV2,.,.,TGTGCCAGCGCCAAGGGGACGATGGTTGACCAAGCTTTCTTT,CASAKGTMVDQAFF
TRBJ2-1,TRBV12-3/TRBV12-4,TRBD2,many,TGTGCCAGCAGCCTGGGGGGGGGGGAATCCTACAATGAGCAGTTCTTC,CASSLGGGESYNEQFF
TRBJ2-1,TRBV4-2,.,many,TGTGCCAGCAGCCCCCGGCGAGGGGCTTACAATGAGCAGTTCTTC,CASSPRRGAYNEQFF
TRBJ1-6,TRBV7-9,.,.,TGTGCCAGCAGCTTAGATTCGTCGGAGGACTATAATTCACCCCTCCACTTT,CASSLDSSEDYNSPLHF
TRBJ1-1,TRBV7-2,.,many,TGTGCCAGCAGCTTAGCAACTATGAACACTGAAGCTTTCTTT,CASSLATMNTEAFF